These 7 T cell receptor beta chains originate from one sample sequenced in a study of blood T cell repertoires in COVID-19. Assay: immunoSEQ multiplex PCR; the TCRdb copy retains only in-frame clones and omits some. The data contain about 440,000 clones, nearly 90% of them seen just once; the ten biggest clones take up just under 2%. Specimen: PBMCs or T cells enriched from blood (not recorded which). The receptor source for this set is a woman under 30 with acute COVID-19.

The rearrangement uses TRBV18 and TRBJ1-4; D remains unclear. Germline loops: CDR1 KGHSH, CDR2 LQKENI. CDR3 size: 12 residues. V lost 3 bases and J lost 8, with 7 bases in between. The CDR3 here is CASSPSGEKLFF. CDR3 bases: TGTGCCAGCTCACCGTCAGGCGAAAAACTGTTTTTT.

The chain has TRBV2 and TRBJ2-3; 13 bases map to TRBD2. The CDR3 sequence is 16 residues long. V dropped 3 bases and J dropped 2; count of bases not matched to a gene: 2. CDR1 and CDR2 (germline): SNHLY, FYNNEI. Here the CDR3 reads CASSEGLAGHTDTQYF. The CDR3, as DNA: TGTGCCAGCAGTGAGGGACTAGCGGGACACACAGATACGCAGTATTTT.

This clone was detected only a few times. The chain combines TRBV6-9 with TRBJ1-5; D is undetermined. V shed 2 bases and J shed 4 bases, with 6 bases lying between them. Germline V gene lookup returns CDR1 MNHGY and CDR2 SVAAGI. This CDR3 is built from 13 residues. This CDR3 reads CASSYLENQPQHF. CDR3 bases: TGTGCCAGCAGTTATCTTGAGAATCAGCCCCAGCATTTT.

The CDR3 region is CASSVDHREENYGYTF. CDR3 nucleotides: TGTGCCAGCAGCGTAGACCACAGAGAAGAAAACTATGGCTACACCTTC. The J gene is TRBJ1-2, the V gene TRBV9; D is ambiguous. The CDR3 covers 16 residues. Trimming took off 0 bases at V and 2 bases at J, with 14 bases between the two ends. The germline gives CDR1 SGDLS, CDR2 YYNGEE. Filled out from reference TRBV9 and TRBJ1-2, the complete variable domain reads DSGVTQTPKHLITATGQRVTLRCSPRSGDLSVYWYQQSLDQGLQFLIQYYNGEERAKGNILERFSAQQFPDLHSELNLSSLELGDSALYFCASSVDHREENYGYTFGSGTRLTVV.

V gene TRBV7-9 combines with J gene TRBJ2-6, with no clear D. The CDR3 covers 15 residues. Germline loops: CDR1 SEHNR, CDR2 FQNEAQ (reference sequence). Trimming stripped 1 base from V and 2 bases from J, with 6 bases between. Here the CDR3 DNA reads TGTGCCAGCAGCTTAGACCCGGCTGGGGCCAACGTCCTGACTTTC. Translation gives CASSLDPAGANVLTF.

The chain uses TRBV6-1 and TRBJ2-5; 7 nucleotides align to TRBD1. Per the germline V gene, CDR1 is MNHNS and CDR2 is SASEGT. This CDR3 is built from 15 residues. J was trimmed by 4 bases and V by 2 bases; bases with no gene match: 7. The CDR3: CASSEIWTGGETQYF. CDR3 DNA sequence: TGTGCCAGCAGTGAAATCTGGACAGGCGGAGAGACCCAGTACTTC.

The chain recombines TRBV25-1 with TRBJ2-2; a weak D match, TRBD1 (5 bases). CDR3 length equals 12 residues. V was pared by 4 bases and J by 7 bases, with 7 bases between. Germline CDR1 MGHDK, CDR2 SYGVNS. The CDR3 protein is CASSGTIGELFF. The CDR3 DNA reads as TGTGCCAGCAGTGGGACAATCGGGGAGCTGTTTTTT.